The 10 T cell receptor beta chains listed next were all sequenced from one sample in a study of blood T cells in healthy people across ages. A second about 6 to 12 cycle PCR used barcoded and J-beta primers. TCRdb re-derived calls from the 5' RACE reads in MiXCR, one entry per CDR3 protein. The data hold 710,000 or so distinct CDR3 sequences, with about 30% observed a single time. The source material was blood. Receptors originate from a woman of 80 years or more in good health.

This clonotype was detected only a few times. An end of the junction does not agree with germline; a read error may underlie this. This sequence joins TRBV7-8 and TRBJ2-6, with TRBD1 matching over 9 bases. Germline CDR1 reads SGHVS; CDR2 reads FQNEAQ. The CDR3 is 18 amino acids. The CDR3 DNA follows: TGTGCCAGCAGCTCACCGGGACAGGGAGGGCCTGGGGCCAACGTCCGGACTTTC. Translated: CASSSPGQGGPGANVRTF.

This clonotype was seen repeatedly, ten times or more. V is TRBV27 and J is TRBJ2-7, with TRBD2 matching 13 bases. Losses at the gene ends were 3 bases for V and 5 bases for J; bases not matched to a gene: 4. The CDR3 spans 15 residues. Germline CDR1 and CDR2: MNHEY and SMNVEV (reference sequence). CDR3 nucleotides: TGTGCCAGCAGTTTGACTAGCGGGGGGAAGAACGAGCAGTACTTC. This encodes CASSLTSGGKNEQYF.

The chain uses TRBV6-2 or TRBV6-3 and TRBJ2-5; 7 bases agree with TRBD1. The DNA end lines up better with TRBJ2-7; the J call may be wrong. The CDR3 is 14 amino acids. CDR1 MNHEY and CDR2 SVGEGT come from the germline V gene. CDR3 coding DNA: TGTGCCAGCAGACCGGACAGGCAAGTTGGCGAGCAGTACTTC. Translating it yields CASRPDRQVGEQYF.

CDR3 bases: TGTGCCAGCACCGTCCCAGGACAGACCGGGGAGCTGTTTTTT. It is translated as CASTVPGQTGELFF. The rearrangement links TRBV2 to TRBJ2-2; D is possibly TRBD1 (6 bases). V was cut by 7 bases and J by 5 bases, with 14 bases left in between. The CDR3 sequence is 14 residues long. Germline assignment: CDR1 SNHLY and CDR2 FYNNEI.

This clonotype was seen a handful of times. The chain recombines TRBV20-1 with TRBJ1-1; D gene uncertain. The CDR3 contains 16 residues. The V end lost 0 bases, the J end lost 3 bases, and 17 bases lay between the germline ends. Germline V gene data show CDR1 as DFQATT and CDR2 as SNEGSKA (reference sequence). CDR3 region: CSARDLIKGIDTEAFF. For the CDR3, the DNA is TGCAGTGCTAGAGATTTAATAAAGGGAATTGACACTGAAGCTTTCTTT.

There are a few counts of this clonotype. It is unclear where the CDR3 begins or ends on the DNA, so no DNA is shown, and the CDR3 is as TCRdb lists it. Here the CDR3 reads CASSKGVGGGNTEAFF. The rearrangement uses TRBV21-1 and TRBJ1-1; the tabulated D call, TRBD1, remains unverified against the DNA. TRBV21-1 is given as a pseudogene. The CDR3 contains 16 residues when both ends are counted.

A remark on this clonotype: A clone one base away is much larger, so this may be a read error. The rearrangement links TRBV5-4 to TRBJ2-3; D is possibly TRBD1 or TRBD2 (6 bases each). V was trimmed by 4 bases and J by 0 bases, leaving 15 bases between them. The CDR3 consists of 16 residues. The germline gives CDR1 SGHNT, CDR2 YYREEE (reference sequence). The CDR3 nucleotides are TGTGCCAGCAGCACCGCCAGGGGACTGAGCACAGATACGCAGTATTTT. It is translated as CASSTARGLSTDTQYF.

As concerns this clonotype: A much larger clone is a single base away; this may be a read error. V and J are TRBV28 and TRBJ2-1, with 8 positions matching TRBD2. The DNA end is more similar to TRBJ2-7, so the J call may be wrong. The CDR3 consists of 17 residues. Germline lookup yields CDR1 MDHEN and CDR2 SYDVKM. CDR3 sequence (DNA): TGTGCCAGCAGTTCCCTTTCCGCGCGGGGGGCTTACAATGAGCAGTACTTC. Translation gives CASSSLSARGAYNEQYF.

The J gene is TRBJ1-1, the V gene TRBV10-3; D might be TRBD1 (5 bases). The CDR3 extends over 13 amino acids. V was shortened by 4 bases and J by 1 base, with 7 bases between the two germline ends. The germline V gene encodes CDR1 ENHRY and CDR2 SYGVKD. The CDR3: CAISGTGNTEAFF. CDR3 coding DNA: TGTGCCATCAGTGGTACAGGGAACACTGAAGCTTTCTTT.

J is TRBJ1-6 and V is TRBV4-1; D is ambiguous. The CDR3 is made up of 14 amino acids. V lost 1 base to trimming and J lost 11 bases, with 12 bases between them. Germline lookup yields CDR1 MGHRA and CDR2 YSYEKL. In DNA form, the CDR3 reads TGCGCCAGCAGCCAAGTACGAGCGGAACCACCCCTCCACTTT. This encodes CASSQVRAEPPLHF.